One and the same sample provided the 15 T cell receptor beta chains below, sequenced in a study of T cell repertoires in cytomegalovirus infection. TCRdb recomputed calls from the reads with MiXCR, one row per CDR3 protein. The data hold around 630,000 distinct CDR3 sequences, with 20% to 25% observed a single time. What was sequenced was CD8+ T cells from PBMCs. Receptor source: a human donor in good health (CMV status not recorded). Some clones in this sample may be carry-over from other donors' samples.

The chain uses TRBV5-4 and TRBJ2-7; D is perhaps TRBD1 or TRBD2 (6 bases each). The germline V gene encodes CDR1 SGHNT and CDR2 YYREEE (reference sequence). There are 15 residues in the CDR3. V lost 5 bases and J 2 bases, leaving 17 bases between the germline ends. The CDR3 reads CASSGKGGPTYEQYF. As DNA, the CDR3 is TGTGCCAGCAGTGGAAAGGGGGGCCCTACCTACGAGCAGTACTTC.

This clonotype was detected a few times. V gene TRBV6-4 combines with J gene TRBJ1-6, with 7 positions matching TRBD1. CDR1 is MRHNA and CDR2 is SNTAGT in the germline V gene. The V and J ends lost 0 bases and 7 bases, in that order; junction bases with no gene match: 3. The CDR3 totals 15 residues. This CDR3 is CASSDSGTANSPLHF. For the CDR3, the DNA is TGTGCCAGCAGTGACTCCGGGACAGCAAATTCACCCCTCCACTTT.

On this clonotype: Since a much larger clone is just one base distant, this may be a read error. The rearrangement joins TRBV5-1 to TRBJ2-7; 9 bases line up with TRBD1. This CDR3 is 14 amino acids long. V lost 4 bases, J lost 2 bases, and 4 bases stayed unmatched. Germline V gene data show CDR1 as SGHRS and CDR2 as YFSETQ. The CDR3 loop is CASSPGTGTYEQYV. In DNA, the CDR3 is TGCGCCAGCAGCCCCGGGACAGGGACCTACGAGCAGTACGTC.

This clonotype was observed a handful of times. The CDR3 loop is CASRAGGQGKGSNQPQHF. The CDR3 DNA reads as TGCGCCAGCAGAGCAGGCGGGCAGGGAAAAGGGAGCAATCAGCCCCAGCATTTT. The rearrangement joins TRBV5-1 to TRBJ1-5; possible D gene TRBD1, 5 bases. Trimming stripped 5 bases from V and 1 base from J, with 22 bases between. This CDR3 is 18 amino acids long. CDR1 is SGHRS and CDR2 is YFSETQ in the germline V gene.

The CDR3 coding sequence is TGTGCTAGTGGTTCACAGGGTTCGGGTCAGCCCCAGCATTTT. It translates to CASGSQGSGQPQHF. The rearrangement uses TRBV12-5 and TRBJ1-5; a weak D match, TRBD1 (6 bases). The CDR3 extends over 14 amino acids. Germline CDR1 and CDR2: LGHNT and FRNRAP. V was pared by 4 bases and J by 6 bases, with 13 bases between.

This clonotype was counted between two and nine times. This clone may be a read error of a much larger clone one base away. V usage is TRBV7-2 and J usage is TRBJ1-2; 7 nucleotides agree with TRBD1. In germline, CDR1 is SGHTA, CDR2 FQGNSA. J lost 7 bases, V lost 5 bases, and 13 bases had no gene match. The CDR3 extends over 15 amino acids. CDR3 bases: TGTGCCAGCAGCACCGGGACAGTCAACTCCGGTGGCTACACCTTC. Its protein product is CASSTGTVNSGGYTF.

This chain uses TRBV12-3 or TRBV12-4 with TRBJ2-6; no clear D gene. The V end lost 8 bases, the J end lost 0 bases, and 14 bases lay between the germline ends. This CDR3 has 16 residues. The CDR3 protein is CASVEVVYSGANVLTF. The DNA for the CDR3 is TGTGCCAGCGTTGAGGTGGTTTACTCTGGGGCCAACGTCCTGACTTTC.

The chain has TRBV6-6 and TRBJ1-1, with a tentative D call TRBD1 (5 bases). The CDR3 is 11 residues long. CDR1 and CDR2 from the germline V gene are MNHNY and SVGAGI (reference sequence). The V end lost 10 bases, the J end lost 10 bases, and 16 bases lay between the germline ends. CDR3 sequence reads: CAIFESRGAFF. In DNA form, the CDR3 reads TGTGCCATCTTTGAGAGTAGGGGAGCTTTCTTT.

This clonotype was recorded many times. The chain carries TRBV7-2 and TRBJ2-2; 10 positions agree with TRBD2. Trimming cost V 3 bases and J 5 bases; bases outside gene matches: 12. Per the germline V gene, CDR1 is SGHTA and CDR2 is FQGNSA. The CDR3 runs to 18 residues. Written as DNA, the CDR3 is TGTGCCAGCAGCTTGTCTAGCGGGGGTGCCCCGGGGACCGGGGAGCTGTTTTTT. It codes for CASSLSSGGAPGTGELFF.

V usage is TRBV15 and J usage is TRBJ2-2; 7 bases map to TRBD1. The CDR3 runs 16 residues. Germline CDR1 reads LNHNV; CDR2 reads YYDKDF (reference sequence). V shed 1 base and J 7 bases; nucleotides not matched to a gene: 9. The CDR3 DNA follows: TGTGCCACCAGCAGAGCTAAAGGGGGCTCTGTCGGGGAGCTGTTTTTT. Protein: CATSRAKGGSVGELFF.

The J gene is TRBJ1-2, the V gene TRBV4-1, with D unclear. CDR1 is MGHRA and CDR2 is YSYEKL in the germline V gene. V was trimmed by 0 bases and J by 0 bases, leaving 8 bases between them. The CDR3 consists of 15 residues. The CDR3 protein is CASSQDRTANYGYTF. CDR3 DNA: TGCGCCAGCAGCCAAGATCGCACGGCTAACTATGGCTACACCTTC.

This clonotype was seen many times. V gene TRBV6-5 combines with J gene TRBJ2-1; TRBD2 matches at 10 bases. J lost 7 bases, V lost 3 bases, and 3 bases had no gene match. The CDR3 sequence is 14 residues long. Germline loops: CDR1 MNHEY, CDR2 SVGAGI. The CDR3 DNA sequence: TGTGCCAGCAGTTATAGCGGGGGGATTAATGAGCAGTTCTTC. It specifies CASSYSGGINEQFF.

This clonotype was recorded at least ten times. The chain joins TRBV12-5 to TRBJ2-5, with 7 positions matching TRBD2. The CDR3 covers 16 residues. The ends lost 4 bases at V and 1 base at J; junction bases unmatched: 9. Germline CDR1 reads LGHNT; CDR2 reads FRNRAP. CDR3 sequence reads: CASGSPSGEFQETQYF. DNA for the CDR3: TGTGCTAGTGGTTCCCCCAGCGGGGAGTTCCAAGAGACCCAGTACTTC.

This clonotype was picked up a small number of times. V gene TRBV15 combines with J gene TRBJ1-5; possibly TRBD1 for D (6 bases). Per the germline V gene, CDR1 is LNHNV and CDR2 is YYDKDF (reference sequence). Trimming removed 0 bases from V and 6 bases from J, with 15 bases in between. The CDR3 is made up of 16 amino acids. CDR3 DNA: TGTGCCACCAGCAGAGATCGTAAGAGGGGGGGTCAGCCCCAGCATTTT. Translating it yields CATSRDRKRGGQPQHF.

A few counts support this clonotype. The chain couples TRBV6-2 or TRBV6-3 to TRBJ2-7; 10 nucleotides match TRBD1. The CDR3 has 15 residues. The ends lost 6 bases at V and 5 bases at J; junction bases unmatched: 10. Germline-derived CDR1 and CDR2 are MNHEY and SVGEGT. Written as DNA, the CDR3 is TGTGCCAGCAGCAACCGGGACAGGGGAGAGAACGAGCAGTACGTC. Protein: CASSNRDRGENEQYV.